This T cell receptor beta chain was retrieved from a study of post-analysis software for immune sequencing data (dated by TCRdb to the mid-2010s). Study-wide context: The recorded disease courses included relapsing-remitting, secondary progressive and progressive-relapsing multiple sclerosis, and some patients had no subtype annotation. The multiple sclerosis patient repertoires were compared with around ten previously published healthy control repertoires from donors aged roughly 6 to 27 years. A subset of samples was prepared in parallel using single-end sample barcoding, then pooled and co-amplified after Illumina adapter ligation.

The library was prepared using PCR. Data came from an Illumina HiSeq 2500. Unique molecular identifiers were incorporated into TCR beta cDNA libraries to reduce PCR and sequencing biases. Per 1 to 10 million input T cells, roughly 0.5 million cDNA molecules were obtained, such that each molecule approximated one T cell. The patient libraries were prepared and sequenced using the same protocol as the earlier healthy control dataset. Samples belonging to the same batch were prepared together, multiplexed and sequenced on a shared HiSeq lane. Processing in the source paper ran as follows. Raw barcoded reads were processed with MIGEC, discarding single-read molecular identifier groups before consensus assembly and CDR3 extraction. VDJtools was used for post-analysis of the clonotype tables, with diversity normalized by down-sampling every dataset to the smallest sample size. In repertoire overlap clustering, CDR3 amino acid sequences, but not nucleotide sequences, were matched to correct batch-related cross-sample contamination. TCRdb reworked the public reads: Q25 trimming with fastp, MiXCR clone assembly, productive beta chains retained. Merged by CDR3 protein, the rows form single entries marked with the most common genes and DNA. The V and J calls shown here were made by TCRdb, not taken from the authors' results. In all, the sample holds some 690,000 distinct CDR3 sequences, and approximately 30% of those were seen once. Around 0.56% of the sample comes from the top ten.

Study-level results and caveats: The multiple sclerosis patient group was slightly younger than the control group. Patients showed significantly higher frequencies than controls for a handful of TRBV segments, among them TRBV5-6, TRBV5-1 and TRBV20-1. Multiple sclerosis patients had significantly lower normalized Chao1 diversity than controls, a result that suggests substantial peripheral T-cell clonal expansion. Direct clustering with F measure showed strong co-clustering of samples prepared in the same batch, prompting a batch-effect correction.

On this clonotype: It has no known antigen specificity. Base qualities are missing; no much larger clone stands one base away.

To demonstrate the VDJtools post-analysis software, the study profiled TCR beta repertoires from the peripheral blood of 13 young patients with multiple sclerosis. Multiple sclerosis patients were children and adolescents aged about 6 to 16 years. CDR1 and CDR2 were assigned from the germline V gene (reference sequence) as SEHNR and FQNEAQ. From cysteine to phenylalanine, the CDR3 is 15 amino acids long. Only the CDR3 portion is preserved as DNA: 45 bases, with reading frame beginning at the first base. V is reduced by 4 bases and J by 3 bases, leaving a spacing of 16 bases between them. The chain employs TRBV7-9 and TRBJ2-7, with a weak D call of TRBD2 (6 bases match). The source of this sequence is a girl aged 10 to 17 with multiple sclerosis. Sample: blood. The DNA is TGTGCCAGCAGCTCCCCGGGACTCGGATACTACGAGCAGTACTTC. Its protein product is CASSSPGLGYYEQYF. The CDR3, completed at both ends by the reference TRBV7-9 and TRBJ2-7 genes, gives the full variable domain DTGVSQNPRHKITKRGQNVTFRCDPISEHNRLYWYRQTLGQGPEFLTYFQNEAQLEKSRLLSDRFSAERPKGSFSTLEIQRTEQGDSAMYLCASSSPGLGYYEQYFGPGTRLTVT.